What follows is one TCR beta chain and its context. The sample comes from a study of blood T cell repertoires in COVID-19. Clones were sequenced by immunoSEQ multiplex PCR, and TCRdb holds only the in-frame ones, with some missing. The table records hundreds of thousands of clones, around 88% of them present only once. The germline V gene has CDR1 LGHDT and CDR2 YNNKEL (reference sequence). The J segment lost 5 bases and the V segment lost 3 bases, leaving 4 bases of the junction unmatched. This CDR3 is 15 amino acids long. Sequencing was carried out using peripheral blood. The chain joins TRBV3-1 (or the pseudogene TRBV3-2) to TRBJ1-4; 9 nucleotides line up with TRBD1. The sequence was obtained from a woman under 40 with acute or convalescent COVID-19. The CDR3, as DNA: TGTGCCAGCAGCCAGAGGGGACAGGGAAATGAAAAACTGTTTTTT. Amino acids: CASSQRGQGNEKLFF.